One sample yielded the 29 T cell receptor beta chains listed below, sequenced in a study of shared clonotypes between healthy human individuals. Profiled with immunoSEQ multiplex PCR; TCRdb holds only in-frame clones, not every one. The data contain some 2,500,000 clones, roughly 93% of them seen just once; the ten biggest clones take up 0.36%. Sequenced material: naive CD4+ T cells from PBMCs. The sample's subset: CD45RA+ positively selected. These receptors originate from a man aged 18 to 35 in good health. Some clones in this sample may be carry-over from other donors' samples.

The rearrangement links TRBV6-1 to TRBJ1-5, with D uncertain. V gave up 0 bases and J gave up 7 bases, with 13 bases separating them. Germline CDR1 is MNHNS and CDR2 is SASEGT. The CDR3 is 15 amino acids. The CDR3 DNA reads TGTGCCAGCAGTGAAGCGGTAGGGCGAGGGCAGCCCCAGCATTTT. This sequence encodes CASSEAVGRGQPQHF.

The chain has TRBV28 and TRBJ2-7; possible D gene TRBD1, 8 bases. The CDR3 loop spans 14 amino acids. V gave up 4 bases and J gave up 5 bases, with 15 bases separating them. Germline lookup yields CDR1 MDHEN and CDR2 SYDVKM. The DNA for the CDR3 is TGTGCCAGCAGTTCTAGACAGGGGAGGGACGAGCAGTACTTC. Its translation is CASSSRQGRDEQYF. The full variable domain, in which reference TRBV28 and TRBJ2-7 provide the parts outside the CDR3, is DVKVTQSSRYLVKRTGEKVFLECVQDMDHENMFWYRQDPGLGLRLIYFSYDVKMKEKGDIPEGYSVSREKKERFSLILESASTNQTSMYLCASSSRQGRDEQYFGPGTRLTVT.

The chain joins TRBV7-2 to TRBJ2-1; 7 nucleotides line up with TRBD2. The CDR3 consists of 16 residues. J was trimmed by 0 bases and V by 5 bases; bases with no gene match: 7. Germline V gives CDR1 SGHTA, CDR2 FQGNSA. CDR3 DNA: TGTGCCAGCAGCCGTAGCGGGCCCTACTCCTACAATGAGCAGTTCTTC. Residues: CASSRSGPYSYNEQFF.

CDR3 region: CASSLGGLVVSDTQYF. The CDR3 DNA follows: TGTGCCAGCAGTTTAGGGGGCTTGGTGGTCTCAGATACGCAGTATTTT. V is TRBV28 and J is TRBJ2-3; TRBD1 might be the D (6 bases). V lost 2 bases to trimming and J lost 4 bases, with 16 bases between them. CDR3 length: 16 amino acids. Germline V gene sequence: CDR1 MDHEN, CDR2 SYDVKM.

The rearrangement links TRBV5-4 to TRBJ2-3, with 8 bases that match TRBD2. V shed 1 base and J 4 bases; nucleotides not matched to a gene: 14. The V gene's germline CDR1 is SGHNT and CDR2 YYREEE (reference sequence). The CDR3 length is 18 residues. The CDR3 DNA reads TGTGCCAGCAGCTTGCGAGGTGCGGGACTAGACGGCTCAGATACGCAGTATTTT. Its protein product is CASSLRGAGLDGSDTQYF. Full variable domain (outside the CDR3, taken from reference TRBV5-4 and TRBJ2-3): ETGVTQSPTHLIKTRGQQVTLRCSSQSGHNTVSWYQQALGQGPQFIFQYYREEENGRGNFPPRFSGLQFPNYSSELNVNALELDDSALYLCASSLRGAGLDGSDTQYFGPGTRLTVL.

V and J are TRBV10-1 and TRBJ2-1, with D tentatively TRBD1 (5 bases). The CDR3 covers 15 residues. V was trimmed by 3 bases and J by 3 bases, leaving 12 bases between them. Germline V lookup: CDR1 WNHNN, CDR2 SYGVQD (reference sequence). CDR3 in amino acids: CASSEGRASYNEQFF. The CDR3 nucleotides read TGCGCCAGCAGTGAAGGCAGGGCAAGCTACAATGAGCAGTTCTTC.

Points on this clone: Within the sample, other DNA sequences also encode this same CDR3. The chain uses TRBV27 and TRBJ2-7; D might be TRBD2 (6 bases). This CDR3 has 13 amino acids. Germline V CDR1 and CDR2: MNHEY, SMNVEV (reference sequence). Trimming removed 5 bases at V and 0 bases at J, with 8 bases between. CDR3 sequence (DNA): TGTGCCAGCAGTAGGCGGGACTCCTACGAGCAGTACTTC. Amino acid sequence: CASSRRDSYEQYF.

The gene calls are TRBV5-6 and TRBJ2-1; D is perhaps TRBD2 (6 bases). V lost 0 bases to trimming and J lost 3 bases, with 10 bases between them. Germline lookup yields CDR1 SGHDT and CDR2 YYEEEE. The CDR3 spans 15 residues. The CDR3: CASSLVSGSYNEQFF. The CDR3 nucleotides read TGTGCCAGCAGCTTGGTTAGCGGAAGCTACAATGAGCAGTTCTTC.

This chain uses TRBV10-2 with TRBJ2-4, with 9 bases identical to TRBD1. The CDR3 contains 15 residues. The V gene end was trimmed by 6 bases and the J gene end by 1 base; junction bases not matched to a gene: 4. Germline CDR1 is WSHSY and CDR2 is SAAADI. The CDR3: CASSPTGGAKNIQYF. The CDR3 nucleotides read TGCGCCAGCAGCCCGACAGGGGGGGCCAAAAACATTCAGTACTTC.

This clone was counted a few times. The chain recombines TRBV2 with TRBJ2-5, with D perhaps matching TRBD1 (6 bases). The CDR3 is made up of 14 amino acids. V lost 6 bases and J lost 7, with 18 bases in between. Per germline, CDR1 SNHLY and CDR2 FYNNEI. CDR3 sequence reads: CASSQIQGEATQYF. The DNA of the CDR3 is TGTGCCAGCAGCCAGATACAGGGAGAGGCGACCCAGTACTTC. The full variable domain, rest sourced from reference TRBV2 and TRBJ2-5, is EPEVTQTPSHQVTQMGQEVILRCVPISNHLYFYWYRQILGQKVEFLVSFYNNEISEKSEIFDDQFSVERPDGSNFTLKIRSTKLEDSAMYFCASSQIQGEATQYFGPGTRLLVL.

The rearrangement joins TRBV28 to TRBJ2-7, with TRBD1 identical over 8 bases. The CDR3 extends over 13 amino acids. The trim removed 6 bases at V and 3 bases at J, leaving 4 bases unmatched. Germline CDR1 reads MDHEN; CDR2 reads SYDVKM. The CDR3 reads CASSHGQGYEQYF. CDR3 coding DNA: TGTGCCAGCAGCCACGGACAGGGCTACGAGCAGTACTTC.

The rearrangement links TRBV30 to TRBJ2-5; D may be TRBD2 (6 bases). Trimming shortened V by 0 bases and J by 5 bases, and 13 bases separated the two germline ends. This CDR3 comprises 14 residues. Germline V CDR1 and CDR2: GTSNPN, SVGIG (reference sequence). In DNA form, the CDR3 reads TGTGCCTGGAGTGTAGGGCTAGCGAGTGAGACCCAGTACTTC. It translates to CAWSVGLASETQYF. Full variable domain (remainder filled in from reference TRBV30 and TRBJ2-5): SQTIHQWPATLVQPVGSPLSLECTVEGTSNPNLYWYRQAAGRGLQLLFYSVGIGQISSEVPQNLSASRPQDRQFILSSKKLLLSDSGFYLCAWSVGLASETQYFGPGTRLLVL.

The chain uses TRBV4-1 and TRBJ1-4, with D perhaps TRBD1 (5 bases). Trimming removed 1 base from V and 6 bases from J, with 12 bases in between. The CDR3 contains 15 residues. The germline V gene has CDR1 MGHRA and CDR2 YSYEKL. In nucleotides, the CDR3 is TGCGCCAGCAGCCAAGGTGGACGAGGGGATGAAAAACTGTTTTTT. This gives the protein CASSQGGRGDEKLFF.

This clone occurred once. This chain connects TRBV4-1 to TRBJ2-1; 8 bases are shared with TRBD1. CDR3 length equals 14 residues. The junction had 1 base not matched to a gene; V was cut back by 4 bases and J by 2 bases. Germline values: CDR1 MGHRA, CDR2 YSYEKL. The CDR3 DNA follows: TGCGCCAGCAGCCCGGACAGGGCCTACAATGAGCAGTTCTTC. This translates into CASSPDRAYNEQFF.

The genes are TRBV6-5 and TRBJ2-7; 7 nucleotides align to TRBD2. V lost 6 bases to trimming and J lost 4 bases; unmatched junction nucleotides: 12. The CDR3 extends over 15 amino acids. Per the germline V gene, CDR1 is MNHEY and CDR2 is SVGAGI. The CDR3 region is CASSLKRGIEYEQYF. CDR3 in DNA: TGTGCCAGCAGCCTTAAGCGGGGAATAGAGTACGAGCAGTACTTC.

This rearrangement joins TRBV9 to TRBJ2-7; a possible D gene is TRBD1 (5 bases). The germline CDR1 and CDR2 sequences are SGDLS and YYNGEE. The length of the CDR3 is 13 residues. Between the trimmed V and J ends, which lost 4 bases and 5 bases, there was a span of 13 bases. CDR3 in DNA: TGTGCCAGCAGCTTGAACACAGGTGACGAGCAGTACTTC. Residues: CASSLNTGDEQYF.

The chain carries TRBV6-1 and TRBJ2-7; 7 bases fit TRBD1. The CDR3 runs to 16 residues. The V segment lost 3 bases and the J segment 1 base; nucleotides outside the gene matches: 9. Germline V gene data show CDR1 as MNHNS and CDR2 as SASEGT. CDR3 coding DNA: TGTGCCAGCAGTGACCTGGGACAGCCTGATTCCTACGAGCAGTACTTC. Its protein product is CASSDLGQPDSYEQYF.

This clone was seen a handful of times. CDR3 sequence: CASSSPQGGNEKLFF. As DNA, the CDR3 is TGTGCCAGCAGCTCCCCCCAGGGGGGGAATGAAAAACTGTTTTTT. V gene TRBV5-4 combines with J gene TRBJ1-4; TRBD1 matches 7 bases. This CDR3 spans 15 amino acids. Germline CDR1 and CDR2: SGHNT and YYREEE (reference sequence). Losses at the gene ends were 3 bases for V and 5 bases for J; bases not matched to a gene: 7.

The chain is built from TRBV4-1 and TRBJ1-6; 12 bases are shared with TRBD1. This CDR3 has 16 amino acids. V trimming: 4 bases; J trimming: 9 bases; junction bases outside the gene matches: 7. The germline V gene has CDR1 MGHRA and CDR2 YSYEKL. The CDR3 DNA is TGCGCCAGCAGCCGAACTGGGACAGGGGGCCCTTCACCCCTCCACTTT. Translating gives CASSRTGTGGPSPLHF.

The chain employs TRBV6-5 and TRBJ1-2; D not certain. The CDR3 consists of 13 residues. The germline CDR1 and CDR2 sequences are MNHEY and SVGAGI. The V end lost 6 bases, the J end lost 5 bases, and 13 bases lay between the germline ends. The CDR3 loop reads CASSQDRQYGYTF. The CDR3 bases are TGTGCCAGCAGCCAGGACCGACAATATGGCTACACCTTC.

The J gene is TRBJ2-6, the V gene TRBV5-6; D call uncertain. Germline CDR1 is SGHDT and CDR2 is YYEEEE. Trimming stripped 5 bases from V and 0 bases from J, with 9 bases between. This CDR3 spans 15 amino acids. This CDR3 reads CASRYQYSGANVLTF. The CDR3 coding sequence is TGTGCCAGCAGATACCAGTACTCTGGGGCCAACGTCCTGACTTTC.

The chain joins TRBV11-3 to TRBJ2-5; 8 bases align to TRBD2. This CDR3 region has 13 residues. Trimming cost V 5 bases and J 7 bases; bases outside gene matches: 6. CDR1 SGHNT and CDR2 YENEEA come from the germline V gene. The CDR3 sequence is CASSLSGDGTQYF. The DNA for the CDR3 is TGTGCCAGCAGCCTTAGCGGGGACGGGACCCAGTACTTC.

The chain is built from TRBV29-1 and TRBJ2-3, with D maybe TRBD1 (6 bases). Germline V CDR1 and CDR2: SQVTM, ANQGSEA. The CDR3 is 14 amino acids. Trimming took 5 bases from V and 3 from J, leaving 15 bases between them. CDR3 sequence (DNA): TGCAGCGTTCGAAGGGGGTCCGGAACAGATACGCAGTATTTT. Its translation: CSVRRGSGTDTQYF.

J is TRBJ1-1 and V is TRBV6-1; tentative D call: TRBD1 (6 bases). Germline CDR1 reads MNHNS; CDR2 reads SASEGT. V lost 4 bases and J 2 bases, leaving 11 bases between the germline ends. This CDR3 spans 14 amino acids. CDR3 nucleotide sequence: TGTGCCAGCAGTGCTTGGACAGCCAACACTGAAGCTTTCTTT. This gives the protein CASSAWTANTEAFF.

The chain recombines TRBV5-1 with TRBJ2-5; D assignment may be TRBD1 or TRBD2 (6 bases each). The CDR3 covers 15 residues. The V gene's germline CDR1 is SGHRS and CDR2 YFSETQ. Deletions cut 4 bases from V and 8 bases from J, with 21 bases between. The CDR3 loop is CASSPFTRGAGTQYF. CDR3 coding DNA: TGCGCCAGCAGCCCGTTTACGAGGGGGGCCGGCACCCAGTACTTC. The variable domain in full, completed from reference TRBV5-1 and TRBJ2-5, reads KAGVTQTPRYLIKTRGQQVTLSCSPISGHRSVSWYQQTPGQGLQFLFEYFSETQRNKGNFPGRFSGRQFSNSRSEMNVSTLELGDSALYLCASSPFTRGAGTQYFGPGTRLLVL.

The chain links TRBV7-6 to TRBJ2-7; tentative D call: TRBD1 (6 bases). The CDR3 extends over 13 amino acids. From germline, CDR1 is SGHVS and CDR2 FNYEAQ. The V end was cut by 2 bases, the J end by 7 bases, with 12 bases between. The CDR3 reads CASSLRDIEEQYF. CDR3 in DNA: TGTGCCAGCAGCTTAAGGGACATAGAGGAGCAGTACTTC.

With regard to this clone: The same CDR3 also results from other DNA sequences found in this sample. The V gene is TRBV2, the J gene TRBJ2-7; possible D gene TRBD2, 5 bases. Between the trimmed V and J ends, which lost 6 bases and 4 bases, there was a span of 10 bases. This CDR3 comprises 12 residues. From germline, CDR1 is SNHLY and CDR2 FYNNEI. CDR3 loop: CASRGGGYEQYF. The CDR3 DNA follows: TGTGCCAGCAGGGGTGGCGGGTACGAGCAGTACTTC.

The chain couples TRBV6-1 to TRBJ2-7, with 9 bases aligning to TRBD2. J gave up 0 bases and V 6 bases, and 3 bases lay outside the gene matches. Germline lookup yields CDR1 MNHNS and CDR2 SASEGT. The CDR3 totals 14 residues. The CDR3 DNA sequence: TGTGCCAGCAGAGCGGGAGGAACCTCCTACGAGCAGTACTTC. This gives the protein CASRAGGTSYEQYF.

This chain uses TRBV28 with TRBJ1-2; the D gene is possibly TRBD1 (6 bases). This CDR3 region has 17 residues. V shed 4 bases and J shed 3 bases, with 21 bases lying between them. Germline CDR1 and CDR2: MDHEN and SYDVKM. CDR3 sequence reads: CASSYGSQGPSHYGYTF. Here the CDR3 DNA reads TGTGCCAGCAGTTACGGCTCTCAGGGGCCCAGCCACTATGGCTACACCTTC.